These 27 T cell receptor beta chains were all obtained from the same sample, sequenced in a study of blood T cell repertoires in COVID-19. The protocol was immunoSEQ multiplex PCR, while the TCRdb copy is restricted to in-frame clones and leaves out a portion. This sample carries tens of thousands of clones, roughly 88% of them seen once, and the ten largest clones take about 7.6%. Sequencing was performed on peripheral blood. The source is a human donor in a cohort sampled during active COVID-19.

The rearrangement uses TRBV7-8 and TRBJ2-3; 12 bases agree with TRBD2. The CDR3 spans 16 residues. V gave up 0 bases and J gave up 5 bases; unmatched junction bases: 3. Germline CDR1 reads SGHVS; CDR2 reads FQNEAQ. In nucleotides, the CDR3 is TGTGCCAGCAGCTTAGCGCTAGCGGGAGGGGAAGATACGCAGTATTTT. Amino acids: CASSLALAGGEDTQYF.

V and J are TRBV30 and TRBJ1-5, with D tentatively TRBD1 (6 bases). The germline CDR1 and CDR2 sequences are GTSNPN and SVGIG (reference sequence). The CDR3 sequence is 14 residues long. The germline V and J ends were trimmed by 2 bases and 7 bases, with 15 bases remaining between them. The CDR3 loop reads CAWSTQGPLQPQHF. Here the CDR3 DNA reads TGTGCCTGGAGTACACAGGGTCCGCTACAGCCCCAGCATTTT.

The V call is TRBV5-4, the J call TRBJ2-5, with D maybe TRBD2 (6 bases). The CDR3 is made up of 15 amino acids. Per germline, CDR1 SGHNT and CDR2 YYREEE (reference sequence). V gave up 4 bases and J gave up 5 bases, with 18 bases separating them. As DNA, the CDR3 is TGTGCCAGCAGCGCCTCGCCGGGGGTACAGGAGACCCAGTACTTC. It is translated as CASSASPGVQETQYF. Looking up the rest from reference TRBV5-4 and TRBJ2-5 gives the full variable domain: ETGVTQSPTHLIKTRGQQVTLRCSSQSGHNTVSWYQQALGQGPQFIFQYYREEENGRGNFPPRFSGLQFPNYSSELNVNALELDDSALYLCASSASPGVQETQYFGPGTRLLVL.

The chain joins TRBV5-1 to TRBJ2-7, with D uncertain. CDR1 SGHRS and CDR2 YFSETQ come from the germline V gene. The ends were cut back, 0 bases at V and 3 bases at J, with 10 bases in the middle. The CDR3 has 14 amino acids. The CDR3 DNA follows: TGCGCCAGCAGCTTGGAGAACCCAGTCTACGAGCAGTACTTC. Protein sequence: CASSLENPVYEQYF.

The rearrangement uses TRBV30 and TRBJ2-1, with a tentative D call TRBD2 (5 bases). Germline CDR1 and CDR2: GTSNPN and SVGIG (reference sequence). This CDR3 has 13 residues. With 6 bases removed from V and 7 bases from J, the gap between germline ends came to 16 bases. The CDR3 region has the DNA TGTGCCTGTTCGGGATTAGCAGAAAATGAGCAGTTCTTC. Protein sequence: CACSGLAENEQFF.

CDR3 nucleotides: TGCAGTGCCTCTCGAGGTGAAAAACTGTTTTTT. Amino acid sequence: CSASRGEKLFF. The chain uses TRBV20-1 and TRBJ1-4; no clear D gene. The CDR3 spans 11 residues. V was shortened by 6 bases and J by 7 bases, with 9 bases between the two germline ends. Germline CDR1 and CDR2: DFQATT and SNEGSKA (reference sequence).

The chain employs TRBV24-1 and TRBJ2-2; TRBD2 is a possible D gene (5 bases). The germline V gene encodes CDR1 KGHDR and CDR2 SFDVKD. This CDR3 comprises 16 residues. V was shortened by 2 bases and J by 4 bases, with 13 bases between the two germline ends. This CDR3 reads CATSDSVEAVTGELFF. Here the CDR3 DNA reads TGTGCCACCAGTGATTCCGTGGAGGCGGTCACCGGGGAGCTGTTTTTT.

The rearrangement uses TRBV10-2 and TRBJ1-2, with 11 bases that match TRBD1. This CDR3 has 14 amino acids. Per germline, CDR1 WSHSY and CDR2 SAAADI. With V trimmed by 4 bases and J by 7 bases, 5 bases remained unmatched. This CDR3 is CASSGGQGVGGYTF. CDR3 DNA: TGCGCCAGCAGTGGGGGACAGGGGGTGGGTGGCTACACCTTC.

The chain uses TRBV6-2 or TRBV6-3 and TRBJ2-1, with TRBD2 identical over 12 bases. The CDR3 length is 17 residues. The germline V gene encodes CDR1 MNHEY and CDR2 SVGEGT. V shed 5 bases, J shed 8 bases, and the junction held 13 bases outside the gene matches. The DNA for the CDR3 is TGTGCCAGCAGTCTTATACATGGGACTAGCGGGCCCGATGAGCAGTTCTTC. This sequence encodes CASSLIHGTSGPDEQFF.

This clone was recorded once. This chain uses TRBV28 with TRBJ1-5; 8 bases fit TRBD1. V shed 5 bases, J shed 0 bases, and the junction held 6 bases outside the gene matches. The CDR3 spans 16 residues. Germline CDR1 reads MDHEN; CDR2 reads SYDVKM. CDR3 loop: CASSTSGQASNQPQHF. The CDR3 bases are TGTGCCAGCAGTACCTCGGGACAGGCTAGCAATCAGCCCCAGCATTTT.

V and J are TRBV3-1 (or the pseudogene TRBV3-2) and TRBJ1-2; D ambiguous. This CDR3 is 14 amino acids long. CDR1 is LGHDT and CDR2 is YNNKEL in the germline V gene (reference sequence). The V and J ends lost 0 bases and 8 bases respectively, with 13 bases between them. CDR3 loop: CASSQDPPCVGYTF. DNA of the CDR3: TGTGCCAGCAGCCAAGATCCCCCCTGCGTGGGCTACACCTTC.

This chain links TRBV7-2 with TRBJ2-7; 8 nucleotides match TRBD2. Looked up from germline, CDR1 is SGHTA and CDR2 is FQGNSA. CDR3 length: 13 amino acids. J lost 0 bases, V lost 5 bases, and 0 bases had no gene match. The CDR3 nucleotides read TGTGCCAGCAGCGGGACTAGCTCCTACGAGCAGTACTTC. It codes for CASSGTSSYEQYF.

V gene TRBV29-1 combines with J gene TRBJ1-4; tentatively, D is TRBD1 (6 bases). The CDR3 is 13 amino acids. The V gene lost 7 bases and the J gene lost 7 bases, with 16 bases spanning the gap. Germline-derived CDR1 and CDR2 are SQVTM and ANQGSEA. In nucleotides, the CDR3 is TGCAGCGCTTTGGGGGCCTTTGGTGAAAAACTGTTTTTT. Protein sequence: CSALGAFGEKLFF.

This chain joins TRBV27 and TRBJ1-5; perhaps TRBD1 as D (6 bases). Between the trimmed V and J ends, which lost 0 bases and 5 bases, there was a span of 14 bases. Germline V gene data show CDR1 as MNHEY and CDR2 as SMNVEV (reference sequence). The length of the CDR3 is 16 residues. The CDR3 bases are TGTGCCAGCAGTTTATCGTCGGGGGGCGCGGATCAGCCCCAGCATTTT. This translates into CASSLSSGGADQPQHF.

CDR3 loop: CASSIDRGRGYGYTF. The DNA of the CDR3 is TGTGCCAGTAGTATAGACAGGGGGCGCGGCTATGGCTACACCTTC. The chain combines TRBV19 with TRBJ1-2; TRBD1 matches 8 bases. This CDR3 spans 15 amino acids. Trimming removed 0 bases from V and 4 bases from J; junction bases left unmatched: 4. CDR1 LNHDA and CDR2 SQIVND come from the germline V gene (reference sequence).

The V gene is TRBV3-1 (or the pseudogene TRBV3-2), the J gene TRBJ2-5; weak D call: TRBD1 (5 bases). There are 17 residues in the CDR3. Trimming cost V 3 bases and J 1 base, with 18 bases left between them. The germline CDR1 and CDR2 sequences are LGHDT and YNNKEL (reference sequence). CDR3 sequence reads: CASSHRRSTVLQETQYF. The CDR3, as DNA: TGTGCCAGCAGCCATAGAAGGTCGACAGTACTCCAAGAGACCCAGTACTTC.

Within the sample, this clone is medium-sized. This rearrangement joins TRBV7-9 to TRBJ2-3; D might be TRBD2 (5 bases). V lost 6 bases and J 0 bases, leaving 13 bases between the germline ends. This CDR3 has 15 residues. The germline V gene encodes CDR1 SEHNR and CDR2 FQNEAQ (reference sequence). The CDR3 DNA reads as TGTGCCAGCAGACCCCTAGCAGCTAGCACAGATACGCAGTATTTT. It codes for CASRPLAASTDTQYF.

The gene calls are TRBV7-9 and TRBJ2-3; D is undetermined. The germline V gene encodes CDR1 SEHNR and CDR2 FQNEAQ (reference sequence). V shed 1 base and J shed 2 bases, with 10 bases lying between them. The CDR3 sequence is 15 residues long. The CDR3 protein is CASSLGVSNTDTQYF. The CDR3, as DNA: TGTGCCAGCAGCTTAGGGGTTAGCAACACAGATACGCAGTATTTT.

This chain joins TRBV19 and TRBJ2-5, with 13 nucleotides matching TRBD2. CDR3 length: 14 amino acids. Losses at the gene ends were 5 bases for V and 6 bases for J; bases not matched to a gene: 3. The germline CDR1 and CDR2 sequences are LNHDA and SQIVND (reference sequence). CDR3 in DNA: TGTGCCAGTAGTTTGGGACTAGCGGGACAGACCCAGTACTTC. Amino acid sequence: CASSLGLAGQTQYF.

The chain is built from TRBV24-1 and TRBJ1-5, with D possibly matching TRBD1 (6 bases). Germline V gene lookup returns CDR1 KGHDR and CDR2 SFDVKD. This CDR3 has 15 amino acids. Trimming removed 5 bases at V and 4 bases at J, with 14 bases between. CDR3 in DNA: TGTGCCACCAGTGCCGCGGACAGATTAAATCAGCCCCAGCATTTT. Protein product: CATSAADRLNQPQHF.

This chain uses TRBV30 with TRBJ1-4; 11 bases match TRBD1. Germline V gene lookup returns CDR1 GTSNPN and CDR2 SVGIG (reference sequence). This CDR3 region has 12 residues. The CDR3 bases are TGTGGATCGGGACAGGGGGATGAAAAACTGTTTTTT. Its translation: CGSGQGDEKLFF.

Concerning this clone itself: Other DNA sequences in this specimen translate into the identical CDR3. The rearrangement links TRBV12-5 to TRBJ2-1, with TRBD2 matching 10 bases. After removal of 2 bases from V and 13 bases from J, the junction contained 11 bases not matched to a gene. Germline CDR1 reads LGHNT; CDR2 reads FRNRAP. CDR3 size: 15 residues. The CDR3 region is CASGLSGRAGEEQFF. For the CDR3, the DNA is TGTGCTAGTGGTTTGAGCGGGAGGGCCGGGGAGGAACAGTTCTTC.

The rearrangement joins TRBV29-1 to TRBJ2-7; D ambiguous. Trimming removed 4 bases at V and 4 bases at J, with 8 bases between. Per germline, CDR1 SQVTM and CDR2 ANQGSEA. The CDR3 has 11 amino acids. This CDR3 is CSVGSAYEQYF. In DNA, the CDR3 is TGCAGCGTTGGGAGTGCGTACGAGCAGTACTTC.

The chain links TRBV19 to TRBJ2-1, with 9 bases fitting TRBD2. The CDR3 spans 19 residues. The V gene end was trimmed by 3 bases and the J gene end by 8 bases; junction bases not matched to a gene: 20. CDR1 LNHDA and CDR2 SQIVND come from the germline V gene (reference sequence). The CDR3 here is CASSMPPRASGNRWDEQFF. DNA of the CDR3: TGTGCCAGTAGTATGCCCCCCCGGGCTAGCGGGAATCGGTGGGATGAGCAGTTCTTC.

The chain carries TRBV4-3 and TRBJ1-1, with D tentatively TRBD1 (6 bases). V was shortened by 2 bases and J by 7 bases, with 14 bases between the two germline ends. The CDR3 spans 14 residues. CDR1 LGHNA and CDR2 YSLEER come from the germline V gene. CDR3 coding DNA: TGCGCCAGCAGCCAAAGTCAGGGGATTGTTGAAGCTTTCTTT. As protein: CASSQSQGIVEAFF.

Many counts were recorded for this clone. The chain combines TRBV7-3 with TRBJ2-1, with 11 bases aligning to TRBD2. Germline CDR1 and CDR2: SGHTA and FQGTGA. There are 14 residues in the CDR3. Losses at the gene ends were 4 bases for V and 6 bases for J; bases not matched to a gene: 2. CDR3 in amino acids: CASSSLAGVNEQFF. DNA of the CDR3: TGTGCCAGCAGCTCACTAGCGGGAGTCAATGAGCAGTTCTTC.

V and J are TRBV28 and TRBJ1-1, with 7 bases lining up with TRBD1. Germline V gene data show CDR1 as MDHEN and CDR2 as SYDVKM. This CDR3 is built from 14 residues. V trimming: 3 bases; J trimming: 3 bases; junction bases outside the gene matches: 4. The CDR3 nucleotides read TGTGCCAGCAGTTTTGTAGGGGGCTACACTGAAGCTTTCTTT. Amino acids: CASSFVGGYTEAFF.